This T cell receptor beta chain was captured by sequencing in a study of cytomegalovirus exposure and HLA in healthy donors. There are 13 residues in the CDR3. Germline-derived CDR1 and CDR2 are SGHNT and YYREEE (reference sequence). With 3 bases removed from V and 2 bases from J, the gap between germline ends came to 8 bases. Primers for the PCR totalled 60 Vbeta and 13 Jbeta. Clones were sequenced by immunoSEQ multiplex PCR, and TCRdb holds only the in-frame ones, with some missing. This sample carries some 90,000 clones, 82% of them seen once, and the ten largest clones take around 3.8%. The TCR was taken from a man between 45 and 60 years old in good health and CMV-seronegative. This chain connects TRBV5-4 to TRBJ2-5, with TRBD2 as a possible D gene (6 bases). Sequencing was done on a sample of PBMCs. DNA for the CDR3: TGTGCCAGCAGCTCGGAGGGGCAAGAGACCCAGTACTTC. Protein: CASSSEGQETQYF.